This T cell receptor (beta chain) is drawn from a study of CD8+ T cells in alopecia areata. Findings and caveats of the study: Relative to mice, TCR sharing across patients was less clear, a difference possibly HLA-related. Scalp samples also contribute reads from the resident alphabeta T cells found in normal skin.

RNA, once extracted, was reverse transcribed into cDNA for use as the sequencing template. Data came from immunoSEQ multiplex PCR; TCRdb stores just in-frame clones and leaves some out. The sample records roughly 150,000 clones, roughly 60% being singletons. Comments on this clone: The antigen is undetermined.

The CDR3 has 12 residues. CDR1 is SQVTM, CDR2 ANQGSEA, per germline. V was pared by 5 bases and J by 4 bases, with 3 bases of the junction left unmatched. The sequenced sample was CD8+ T cells sorted from blood. The V gene is TRBV29-1, the J gene TRBJ1-2; the match to TRBD1 covers 8 bases. The sequence was collected from a human donor in good health. The CDR3 coding sequence is TGCAGCGTTCCTACAGGGGGCTATGGCTACACCTTC. Translated, it gives CSVPTGGYGYTF.